Following are 10 T cell receptor beta chains from one sample sequenced in a study of control samples from healthy donors and cancer patients. The repertoire was sequenced with immunoSEQ multiplex PCR; TCRdb's copy has only in-frame clones and lacks some. The table has some 160,000 clones, around 96% seen once. The sample taken for sequencing was blood. The source of these receptors is a woman between 40 and 55 years old in good health.

The chain has TRBV9 and TRBJ1-2; no clear D gene. The CDR3 runs 11 residues. Germline V lookup: CDR1 SGDLS, CDR2 YYNGEE. Trimming left V 1 base short and J 2 bases short, with 0 bases between. The CDR3 loop reads CASSVNYGYTF. The CDR3, as DNA: TGTGCCAGCAGCGTAAACTATGGCTACACCTTC.

This chain connects TRBV4-1 to TRBJ2-2; D gene unclear. Germline CDR1 reads MGHRA; CDR2 reads YSYEKL. The V gene lost 0 bases and the J gene lost 6 bases, with 8 bases spanning the gap. The CDR3 totals 14 residues. The CDR3 nucleotides are TGCGCCAGCAGCCAAGAGGTGGCTCCCGGGGAGCTGTTTTTT. Protein product: CASSQEVAPGELFF.

The V call is TRBV4-1, the J call TRBJ1-1; TRBD1 aligns across 7 bases. This CDR3 is 15 amino acids long. Germline V CDR1 and CDR2: MGHRA, YSYEKL. Germline trimming cut 4 bases from V and 6 bases from J; bases unmatched to any gene: 11. The CDR3 DNA sequence: TGCGCCAGCAGCCGCCGGGGACAGTCCTATTCTGAAGCTTTCTTT. It is translated as CASSRRGQSYSEAFF.

The chain is built from TRBV9 and TRBJ1-1, with TRBD1 as a possible D gene (6 bases). The CDR3 has 16 amino acids. Germline CDR1 is SGDLS and CDR2 is YYNGEE. V gave up 0 bases and J gave up 8 bases, with 20 bases separating them. The CDR3 here is CASSVDGGRGVREAFF. The CDR3 DNA reads TGTGCCAGCAGCGTAGACGGAGGCAGGGGAGTTCGGGAAGCTTTCTTT.

The V and J genes are TRBV2 and TRBJ1-2; D ambiguous. The CDR3 is 12 amino acids. Trimming took off 7 bases at V and 3 bases at J, with 9 bases between the two ends. Germline CDR1 is SNHLY and CDR2 is FYNNEI. The CDR3 protein is CASKPEDYGYTF. Here the CDR3 DNA reads TGTGCCAGCAAGCCAGAAGACTATGGCTACACCTTC.

This chain uses TRBV7-9 with TRBJ2-4; D ambiguous. Germline V gene sequence: CDR1 SEHNR, CDR2 FQNEAQ (reference sequence). V lost 6 bases, J lost 5 bases, and 17 bases lay in between. The CDR3 extends over 15 amino acids. For the CDR3, the DNA is TGTGCCAGCAGTCAGGACGGACGGCCGGAAAACATTCAGTACTTC. This codes for CASSQDGRPENIQYF.

Of note for this clone: The CDR3 end shows no conserved phenylalanine or tryptophan, and so a read error is likely. Because the CDR3's place on the DNA is in doubt, the DNA is left out and the CDR3 is given as listed by TCRdb. The chain uses TRBV5-1 and TRBJ1-3. The CDR3 region is 10 residues in length, termini included. Germline CDR1 is SGHRS and CDR2 is YFSETQ. The CDR3 reads CASSLARGKL.

The chain couples TRBV19 to TRBJ1-1; D is possibly TRBD1 (5 bases). CDR1 and CDR2 from the germline V gene are LNHDA and SQIVND (reference sequence). The germline V and J ends were trimmed by 7 bases and 1 base, with 13 bases remaining between them. This CDR3 is 14 amino acids long. CDR3 coding DNA: TGTGCCAGTACCGACGGGGCAGAGAACACTGAAGCTTTCTTT. Its translation is CASTDGAENTEAFF.

The gene calls are TRBV5-1 and TRBJ2-1; 11 nucleotides line up with TRBD2. The CDR3 is 17 residues long. The ends lost 0 bases at V and 0 bases at J; junction bases unmatched: 2. CDR1 is SGHRS and CDR2 is YFSETQ in the germline V gene. The CDR3 DNA sequence: TGCGCCAGCAGCTTGGGACTAGCGGGAAGCTCCTACAATGAGCAGTTCTTC. Amino acids: CASSLGLAGSSYNEQFF.

V usage is TRBV6-5 and J usage is TRBJ1-3; D is unclear. Per germline, CDR1 MNHEY and CDR2 SVGAGI. The V gene lost 8 bases and the J gene lost 0 bases, with 11 bases spanning the gap. The CDR3 runs to 14 residues. For the CDR3, the DNA is TGTGCCAGCGAGAGGGCCCACTCTGGAAACACCATATATTTT. The encoded protein is CASERAHSGNTIYF.